Listed below are T cell receptor beta chains from one sample, sequenced in a study of T-cell reconstitution after alpha-beta-depleted transplantation in children. MiXCR, applied by TCRdb to the PCR reads, yields one record per CDR3 protein. The repertoire consists of around 140,000 distinct CDR3 sequences, with 7.5% to 9% occurring once and the leading ten covering over 15%. The sequencing here drew on PBMCs, mostly from graft donor cells, taken 180 days after TCRalphabeta/CD19-depleted stem cell transplant. These receptors were obtained from a female patient aged 2-15 years who had a stem cell transplant for congenital amegakaryocytic thrombocytopenia, so the T cells may come from the graft donor. Both conserved end residues are part of each CDR3. D genes are given only for firm matches. A row's size may be missing; if present it is once, few, many or a size class.

V: TRBV4-1
D: NA
size: NA
J: TRBJ1-5
CDR3: CASSQGGAYSNQPQHF
DNA: TGCGCCAGCAGCCAGGGGGGGGCTTATAGCAATCAGCCCCAGCATTTT

V: TRBV6-2/TRBV6-3
D: NA
size: many
J: TRBJ1-5
CDR3: CASSYSYRERRSSNQPQHF
DNA: TGTGCCAGCAGTTACTCGTACAGGGAGAGAAGATCTAGCAATCAGCCCCAGCATTTT

V: TRBV12-3/TRBV12-4
D: TRBD2
size: many
J: TRBJ2-1
CDR3: CASTLGLAAYNEQFF
DNA: TGTGCCAGCACCCTGGGACTAGCGGCCTACAATGAGCAGTTCTTC

V: TRBV12-3/TRBV12-4
D: NA
size: few
J: TRBJ1-3
CDR3: CASSLSAGLGNTIYF
DNA: TGTGCCAGCAGTTTATCGGCAGGGCTTGGAAACACCATATATTTT

V: TRBV4-1
D: TRBD1
size: few
J: TRBJ1-2
CDR3: CASSHSRDRGLNYGYTF
DNA: TGCGCCAGCAGCCATAGCCGGGACAGGGGCCTTAACTATGGCTACACCTTC

V: TRBV6-5
D: NA
size: many
J: TRBJ1-2
CDR3: CASSYWGGYTF
DNA: TGTGCCAGCAGTTACTGGGGTGGCTACACCTTC

V: TRBV29-1
D: TRBD1
size: many
J: TRBJ2-7
CDR3: CSVPQGTEQYF
DNA: TGCAGCGTTCCACAGGGGACCGAGCAGTACTTC

V: TRBV28
D: NA
size: many
J: TRBJ2-2
CDR3: CASRTGLSTGELFF
DNA: TGTGCCAGCAGGACAGGCCTTAGCACCGGGGAGCTGTTTTTT

V: TRBV7-2
D: NA
size: NA
J: TRBJ1-1
CDR3: CASSLVSGTKNTEAFF
DNA: TGTGCCAGCAGCTTAGTCTCCGGGACAAAGAACACTGAAGCTTTCTTT

V: TRBV5-1
D: NA
size: NA
J: TRBJ1-1
CDR3: CASSLWRVPNTEAFF
DNA: TGCGCCAGCAGCTTGTGGAGGGTGCCGAACACTGAAGCTTTCTTT

V: TRBV2
D: NA
size: few
J: TRBJ2-5
CDR3: CASSPNQGETQYF
DNA: TGTGCCAGCAGCCCTAATCAGGGAGAGACCCAGTACTTC

V: TRBV3-1
D: NA
size: many
J: TRBJ1-4
CDR3: CASSRGPTNEKLFF
DNA: TGTGCCAGCAGCAGGGGACCAACTAATGAAAAACTGTTTTTT

V: TRBV24-1
D: NA
size: NA
J: TRBJ2-5
CDR3: CATGVPDAHQETQYF
DNA: TGTGCCACCGGTGTCCCGGACGCCCACCAAGAGACCCAGTACTTC

V: TRBV30
D: TRBD1
size: many
J: TRBJ1-2
CDR3: CAWSGQGLRGYTF
DNA: TGTGCCTGGAGCGGACAGGGGCTAAGAGGCTACACCTTC

V: TRBV6-1
D: TRBD2
size: NA
J: TRBJ2-2
CDR3: CASSRAAGDTGELFF
DNA: TGTGCCAGCAGTCGAGCCGCGGGGGACACCGGGGAGCTGTTTTTT

V: TRBV20-1
D: NA
size: NA
J: TRBJ2-7
CDR3: CSAPHPPGVNYEQYF
DNA: TGCAGTGCTCCCCATCCCCCCGGGGTCAACTACGAGCAGTACTTC